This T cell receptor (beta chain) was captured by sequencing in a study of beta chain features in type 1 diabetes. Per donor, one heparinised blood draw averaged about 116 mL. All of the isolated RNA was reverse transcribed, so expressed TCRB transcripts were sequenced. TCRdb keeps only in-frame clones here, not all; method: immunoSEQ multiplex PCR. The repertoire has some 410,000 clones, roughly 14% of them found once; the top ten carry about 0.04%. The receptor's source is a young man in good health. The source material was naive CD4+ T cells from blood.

The CDR3 region has the DNA TGTGCCAGCAGCTCAGGGGGCTACTATGGCTACACCTTC. Residues: CASSSGGYYGYTF. The rearrangement joins TRBV27 to TRBJ1-2, with 8 bases that match TRBD1. V gave up 6 bases and J gave up 3 bases; unmatched junction bases: 3. Germline V gene sequence: CDR1 MNHEY, CDR2 SMNVEV (reference sequence). The CDR3 runs 13 residues.